This T cell receptor beta chain was recorded in a study of cytotoxic CD8 clonotypes in ibrutinib-treated CLL. Across the study: Of the patients, about a dozen were relapsed/refractory, over 14 treatment-naive and fewer than 18 IGHV unmutated. When averaged across all of the samples, the counts came to some 250,000 productive templates and tens of thousands of productive rearrangements. Response material was collected after a median 12 months of treatment, range 6 to 36. Broader study findings: Clonality rose at ibrutinib response and fell back toward baseline at progression.

J lost 0 bases, V lost 3 bases, and 2 bases had no gene match. The CDR3 runs to 15 residues. CDR1 is SGDLS, CDR2 YYNGEE, per germline. As concerns this clone: Its antigen is not identified. The same CDR3 is also encoded by other DNA sequences in this sample.

Generated by immunoSEQ multiplex PCR, the TCRdb table keeps only in-frame clones and is missing some. The sample consists of hundreds of thousands of clones, around four fifths of them appearing once. The material was PBMCs, obtained before ibrutinib treatment. V usage is TRBV9 and J usage is TRBJ2-3; 9 nucleotides align to TRBD2. This TCR came from a human donor with chronic lymphocytic leukemia. The CDR3 bases are TGTGCCAGCAGCGCAACTAGCGGGAGCACAGATACGCAGTATTTT. Residues: CASSATSGSTDTQYF.